This passage covers 20 T cell receptor beta chains from one sample sequenced in a study of blood T cell repertoires in COVID-19. The assay was immunoSEQ multiplex PCR, and TCRdb's table has in-frame clones only and misses some. Of over 150,000 clones in the sample, less than 90% were seen once. The material sequenced was peripheral blood. All receptors come from a woman in her seventies with COVID-19, enrolled during active disease.

This clone was observed a handful of times. This rearrangement joins TRBV7-2 to TRBJ1-1, with D unclear. The CDR3 is 14 residues long. Per the germline V gene, CDR1 is SGHTA and CDR2 is FQGNSA. The germline V and J ends were trimmed by 4 bases and 0 bases, with 9 bases remaining between them. Written as DNA, the CDR3 is TGTGCCAGCAGCTCATATAACATGAACACTGAAGCTTTCTTT. This codes for CASSSYNMNTEAFF.

This clone was counted between two and nine times. This chain links TRBV7-9 with TRBJ1-2; 9 nucleotides match TRBD1. This CDR3 spans 14 amino acids. Per the germline V gene, CDR1 is SEHNR and CDR2 is FQNEAQ (reference sequence). The ends lost 2 bases at V and 8 bases at J; junction bases unmatched: 6. The CDR3 nucleotides read TGTGCCAGCAGCTTACAGGGACAGGGTTTAGGCTACACCTTC. Translation gives CASSLQGQGLGYTF.

The chain is built from TRBV5-4 and TRBJ1-2; TRBD1 matches 8 bases. The V gene's germline CDR1 is SGHNT and CDR2 YYREEE (reference sequence). This CDR3 has 16 residues. V shed 1 base, J shed 6 bases, and the junction held 11 bases outside the gene matches. The CDR3 sequence: CASSLRDRGSRDGYTF. CDR3 DNA sequence: TGTGCCAGCAGCTTGAGAGACAGGGGATCTCGGGATGGCTACACCTTC.

The CDR3 spells CSVQRAGGETQYF. CDR3 in DNA: TGCAGCGTTCAGCGGGCTGGGGGAGAGACCCAGTACTTC. The V and J genes are TRBV29-1 and TRBJ2-5; possible D gene TRBD2, 6 bases. The CDR3 contains 13 residues. Trimming stripped 5 bases from V and 4 bases from J, with 14 bases between. The germline V gene has CDR1 SQVTM and CDR2 ANQGSEA.

The gene calls are TRBV2 and TRBJ1-5; tentatively, D is TRBD1 (6 bases). V was trimmed by 8 bases and J by 1 base, leaving 21 bases between them. The CDR3 covers 17 residues. Germline V lookup: CDR1 SNHLY, CDR2 FYNNEI. The CDR3 sequence is CASGRFRGLGSNQPQHF. CDR3 nucleotides: TGTGCCAGCGGCCGGTTCAGGGGCCTTGGGAGCAATCAGCCCCAGCATTTT.

The rearrangement links TRBV9 to TRBJ2-1, with 9 bases that match TRBD1. Germline loops: CDR1 SGDLS, CDR2 YYNGEE. The CDR3 sequence is 17 residues long. The J segment lost 5 bases and the V segment lost 0 bases, leaving 9 bases of the junction unmatched. The CDR3 protein is CASSVAYRGPRDNEQFF. The CDR3 nucleotides are TGTGCCAGCAGCGTAGCTTACAGGGGGCCTAGGGACAATGAGCAGTTCTTC.

This clone was seen once. The chain couples TRBV30 to TRBJ1-2; possibly TRBD1 for D (6 bases). V was pared by 2 bases and J by 3 bases, with 13 bases between. CDR1 GTSNPN and CDR2 SVGIG come from the germline V gene (reference sequence). The CDR3 sequence is 14 residues long. The CDR3 here is CAWSRRGQHYGYTF. CDR3 in DNA: TGTGCCTGGAGTAGGCGGGGGCAGCACTATGGCTACACCTTC.

This chain's CDR3 is CASSDRAGAYNEQFF. CDR3 DNA: TGTGCCAGCAGTGACAGAGCGGGAGCCTACAATGAGCAGTTCTTC. The rearrangement uses TRBV6-4 and TRBJ2-1, with 8 bases matching TRBD2. V trimming: 2 bases; J trimming: 2 bases; junction bases outside the gene matches: 2. CDR1 is MRHNA, CDR2 SNTAGT, per germline. There are 15 residues in the CDR3.

This clone occurred once. V and J are TRBV29-1 and TRBJ1-2; D gene unclear. The germline CDR1 and CDR2 sequences are SQVTM and ANQGSEA. V dropped 0 bases and J dropped 1 base, with 12 bases sitting between them. CDR3 length equals 15 residues. The CDR3 sequence is CSVEDARSSNYGYTF. The CDR3 nucleotides read TGCAGCGTTGAAGATGCGAGGTCTAGTAACTATGGCTACACCTTC.

V usage is TRBV19 and J usage is TRBJ2-6; D may be TRBD1 (6 bases). V shed 6 bases and J shed 4 bases, with 10 bases lying between them. From germline, CDR1 is LNHDA and CDR2 SQIVND (reference sequence). The CDR3 consists of 14 residues. This chain's CDR3 is CASSRGSGANVLTF. The CDR3 DNA follows: TGTGCCAGTAGCAGGGGATCAGGGGCCAACGTCCTGACTTTC. Full variable domain (outside the CDR3, taken from reference TRBV19 and TRBJ2-6): DGGITQSPKYLFRKEGQNVTLSCEQNLNHDAMYWYRQDPGQGLRLIYYSQIVNDFQKGDIAEGYSVSREKKESFPLTVTSAQKNPTAFYLCASSRGSGANVLTFGAGSRLTVL.

The chain joins TRBV18 to TRBJ1-2, with a weak D call TRBD1 (5 bases). Per germline, CDR1 KGHSH and CDR2 LQKENI. The CDR3 extends over 14 amino acids. Trimming shortened V by 6 bases and J by 0 bases, and 11 bases separated the two germline ends. The CDR3 loop is CASSPATANYGYTF. CDR3 coding DNA: TGTGCCAGCTCGCCCGCGACAGCTAACTATGGCTACACCTTC. Full variable domain (rest looked up from reference TRBV18 and TRBJ1-2): NAGVMQNPRHLVRRRGQEARLRCSPMKGHSHVYWYRQLPEEGLKFMVYLQKENIIDESGMPKERFSAEFPKEGPSILRIQQVVRGDSAAYFCASSPATANYGYTFGSGTRLTVV.

The V gene is TRBV27, the J gene TRBJ2-3; a possible D gene is TRBD2 (6 bases). V lost 0 bases and J lost 2, with 15 bases in between. This CDR3 is 17 amino acids long. Germline lookup yields CDR1 MNHEY and CDR2 SMNVEV (reference sequence). The CDR3 DNA reads as TGTGCCAGCAGTTTATCGACTGGGAGGCCCTCCACAGATACGCAGTATTTT. Amino acids: CASSLSTGRPSTDTQYF.

This rearrangement joins TRBV5-1 to TRBJ2-7, with D perhaps matching TRBD1 (7 bases). V lost 7 bases and J lost 3, with 20 bases in between. The germline CDR1 and CDR2 sequences are SGHRS and YFSETQ. CDR3 length: 15 amino acids. CDR3 residues: CASQPLQGGSYEQYF. The CDR3 DNA follows: TGCGCCAGCCAGCCGTTGCAGGGGGGAAGCTACGAGCAGTACTTC. Variable domain in full (rest from reference TRBV5-1 and TRBJ2-7): KAGVTQTPRYLIKTRGQQVTLSCSPISGHRSVSWYQQTPGQGLQFLFEYFSETQRNKGNFPGRFSGRQFSNSRSEMNVSTLELGDSALYLCASQPLQGGSYEQYFGPGTRLTVT.

This chain uses TRBV9 with TRBJ2-2, with TRBD1 matching 8 bases. The trim removed 0 bases at V and 3 bases at J, leaving 7 bases unmatched. Germline-derived CDR1 and CDR2 are SGDLS and YYNGEE. CDR3 size: 17 residues. The CDR3, as DNA: TGTGCCAGCAGCGTAGTTTGGGACAGGAGATACACCGGGGAGCTGTTTTTT. Its protein product is CASSVVWDRRYTGELFF.

The chain joins TRBV3-1 (or the pseudogene TRBV3-2) to TRBJ2-1, with TRBD2 identical over 7 bases. Per germline, CDR1 LGHDT and CDR2 YNNKEL (reference sequence). CDR3 length equals 15 residues. V was pared by 3 bases and J by 2 bases, with 4 bases of the junction left unmatched. As DNA, the CDR3 is TGTGCCAGCAGCCATGAGCGGGATACCTACAATGAGCAGTTCTTC. This translates into CASSHERDTYNEQFF.

The rearrangement links TRBV6-5 to TRBJ2-7; 8 nucleotides match TRBD1. V shed 7 bases and J 0 bases; nucleotides not matched to a gene: 8. This CDR3 region has 15 residues. Germline V gene lookup returns CDR1 MNHEY and CDR2 SVGAGI. CDR3 loop: CASNKDRASSYEQYF. In DNA, the CDR3 is TGTGCCAGCAACAAGGACAGGGCGAGCTCCTACGAGCAGTACTTC.

V usage is TRBV5-4 and J usage is TRBJ2-5, with 12 bases aligning to TRBD2. The junction had 10 bases not matched to a gene; V was cut back by 2 bases and J by 5 bases. In germline, CDR1 is SGHNT, CDR2 YYREEE (reference sequence). The CDR3 sequence is 17 residues long. The CDR3 DNA follows: TGTGCCAGCAGCTTAAATGCGGGCCTAGCGGGAGGGGAGACCCAGTACTTC. It encodes CASSLNAGLAGGETQYF.

The J gene is TRBJ2-1, the V gene TRBV28; no clear D. Trimming removed 5 bases from V and 5 bases from J, with 10 bases in between. Germline V lookup: CDR1 MDHEN, CDR2 SYDVKM. The CDR3 is 13 amino acids. The CDR3 DNA reads TGTGCCAGCAGTCCCCAGGCGAACAATGAGCAGTTCTTC. It codes for CASSPQANNEQFF.

The chain has TRBV18 and TRBJ2-7; 8 positions match TRBD1. The CDR3 is 15 residues long. The germline gives CDR1 KGHSH, CDR2 LQKENI. V lost 3 bases and J lost 6; bases outside the gene matches: 10. The CDR3 is CASSPVRDRIVEQYF. As DNA, the CDR3 is TGTGCCAGCTCACCCGTCCGGGACAGGATCGTCGAGCAGTACTTC.

The chain couples TRBV13 to TRBJ2-7, with unresolved D. CDR1 is PRHDT and CDR2 is FYEKMQ in the germline V gene (reference sequence). The germline V and J ends were trimmed by 4 bases and 2 bases, with 6 bases remaining between them. This CDR3 is built from 12 residues. CDR3 nucleotide sequence: TGTGCCAGCAGCTCCTATCCCTACGAGCAGTACTTC. This sequence encodes CASSSYPYEQYF.